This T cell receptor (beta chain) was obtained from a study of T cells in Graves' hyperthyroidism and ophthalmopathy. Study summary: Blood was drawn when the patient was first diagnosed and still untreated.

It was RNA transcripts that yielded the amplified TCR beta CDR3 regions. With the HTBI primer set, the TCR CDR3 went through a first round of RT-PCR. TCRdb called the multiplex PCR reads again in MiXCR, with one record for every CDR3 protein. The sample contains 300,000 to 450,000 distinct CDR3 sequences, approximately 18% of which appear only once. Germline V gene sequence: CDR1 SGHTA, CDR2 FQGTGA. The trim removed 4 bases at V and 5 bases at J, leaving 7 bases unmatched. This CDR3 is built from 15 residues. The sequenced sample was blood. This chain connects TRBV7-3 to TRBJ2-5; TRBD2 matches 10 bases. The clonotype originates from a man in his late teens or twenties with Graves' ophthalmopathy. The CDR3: CASSSSGGVEETQYF. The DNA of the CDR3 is TGTGCCAGCAGCTCCAGCGGGGGGGTTGAGGAGACCCAGTACTTC.